The source of this T cell receptor beta chain is a study of PD-L1 blockade in urothelial cancer (TCRdb year 2017). About the full investigation: Therapy was started in the mid-2010s for all patients, and atezolizumab 1,200 mg was administered intravenously every 3 weeks. Pretreatment tumor samples and matched peripheral blood, collected serially before and after atezolizumab treatment, underwent TCR sequencing. Blood samples gave a median of about 150,000 T cells and some 83,000 unique TCRs, with a median clonality of approximately 0.08. Under 30 patients had pretreatment blood TCR-seq, roughly 24 had at least one posttreatment blood collection, and roughly 24 had tumor TCR-seq. Blood samples were analyzed 3 weeks after the start of treatment (second dose) and 6 weeks after the start of treatment. About 90% of the roughly 29 patients were identified as males with urothelial cancer of bladder origin, and a prior smoking history was reported by 18 of 29 patients. Somatic, immune and clinical correlates of response to PD-L1 blockade with atezolizumab in urothelial cancer were the focus of an exploratory multi-omic analysis. Progression-free survival longer than 6 months counted as durable clinical benefit, and TCR features were additionally tested against both progression-free and overall survival. Nine patients achieved durable clinical benefit and about 19 did not. In the same patients who had TCR sequencing, pretreatment tumors also underwent whole exome sequencing and RNA sequencing. Patients had an ECOG performance status of 0 or 1 and had received between 0 and 3 prior chemotherapy regimens. Results and caveats for the whole study, not just this receptor: A pretreatment peripheral blood TCR clonality below the median was linked to improved progression-free and overall survival. At 3 weeks after the start of treatment, tumor-associated TCR clones in peripheral blood had expanded more in patients with durable benefit (n ≈ 24, p = 0.022). Because the sample size was small (n ≈ 30) and many of the analyses were exploratory, the results are meant to be hypothesis-generating.

To estimate absolute template abundance from read counts, synthetic TCR analog templates were spiked into each PCR. Using the immunoSEQ assay, TCRbeta CDR3 regions were amplified from genomic DNA with bias-controlled V and J gene primers. Rearranged TCRbeta segments were sequenced at approximately 20X coverage. In the original analysis: Clustering was used to correct sequencing errors, and CDR3s were annotated against IMGT to assign V, D and J genes. Out-of-frame and stop-codon sequences were excluded, and only productive TCRbeta rearrangements were used in downstream analyses. To compute clonality, Shannon entropy was normalized by the log of the number of unique productive sequences and then subtracted from one. Clones differing between time points or between blood and tumor were identified using Fisher's exact test with Benjamini-Hochberg correction, with an adjusted p below 0.01 applied as the threshold. TCRdb re-hosts the immuneACCESS table, in-frame sequences only. Its copies lack some clones; in the studies checked, an unresolved V gene accounts for under half of them, and the cause for the rest is not known. The D gene and trimming were derived from the DNA, and the V and J assignments and clone size from that table. Recorded for this sample are about 110,000 clones; 80% to 95% of them occurred a single time. The top ten clonotypes cover under 5% of the sample.

On this clone: No cognate antigen has been identified for it. No qualities accompany the bases; no much larger clone lies one base away.

This specimen's time point label, per the study, means: peripheral blood 6 weeks after treatment start. A cohort of approximately 31 patients with locally advanced or metastatic urothelial carcinoma, treated at Memorial Sloan Kettering on a trial protocol, was included. Peripheral blood mononuclear cells were collected pretreatment and during treatment, with between 1 and 8 total time points obtained per patient. The Qiagen DNeasy Blood extraction kit was used to purify genomic DNA from total PBMCs and from tumor samples. PBMCs were collected pretreatment and during treatment, and were isolated and stored as previously described. From cysteine to phenylalanine, the CDR3 is 20 amino acids long. The entry retains the CDR3 DNA only, 60 bases that are in frame from base 1. Clipping removes 6 bases from V and 5 bases from J, with 18 as the unmatched junction base count. In the germline V gene (reference sequence), CDR1 corresponds to LNHDA and CDR2 to SQIVND.

The chain is made from TRBV19 and TRBJ2-2, and 13 junction bases match TRBD2. The sequenced sample was PBMCs, obtained around atezolizumab (anti-PD-L1) treatment. The TCR comes from a man aged 55 to 70 with urothelial cancer. The sequenced DNA is TGTGCCAGTAGCTACCAAACAGGACTAGCGGGAGCAGGTAGTACCGGGGAGCTGTTTTTT. This gives the protein CASSYQTGLAGAGSTGELFF.